Following are 16 T cell receptor beta chains from one sample sequenced in a study of blood T cell repertoires in COVID-19. Sequencing used immunoSEQ multiplex PCR; TCRdb keeps in-frame clones, though not all of them. This sample carries about 46,000 clones, about 83% of them seen once, and the ten largest clones take 5.5% to 6.5%. Sequencing input: peripheral blood. The receptor source for this set is a woman aged 80 or over with acute or convalescent COVID-19.

This clone came up once. V gene TRBV7-2 combines with J gene TRBJ2-3; possible D gene TRBD1, 5 bases. Germline CDR1 and CDR2: SGHTA and FQGNSA. The CDR3 contains 12 residues. The V gene lost 1 base and the J gene lost 9 bases, with 8 bases spanning the gap. The CDR3 DNA follows: TGTGCCAGCAGCTTAGATAGGGGCACGCAGTATTTT. Its translation: CASSLDRGTQYF.

With regard to this clone: A junction end diverges from the germline sequence, so it may reflect a read error. The rearrangement joins TRBV19 to TRBJ2-2; 8 bases are a match to TRBD1. CDR3 length equals 15 residues. Per the germline V gene, CDR1 is LNHDA and CDR2 is SQIVND (reference sequence). CDR3 sequence reads: CASSVDRGVTGELFF. The CDR3 DNA sequence: TGTGCCAGTAGTGTAGACAGGGGAGTTACCGGGGAGCTGTTTTTT.

This sequence joins TRBV11-3 and TRBJ2-1; TRBD1 agrees at 7 bases. CDR3 length: 14 amino acids. V trimming: 6 bases; J trimming: 11 bases; junction bases outside the gene matches: 13. Germline CDR1 reads SGHNT; CDR2 reads YENEEA. CDR3 nucleotides: TGTGCCAGCAGTTCTCCCGGGACAGATGATCAGCAGTTCTTC. Encoded protein: CASSSPGTDDQQFF. Looking up the rest from reference TRBV11-3 and TRBJ2-1 gives the full variable domain: EAGVVQSPRYKIIEKKQPVAFWCNPISGHNTLYWYLQNLGQGPELLIRYENEEAVDDSQLPKDRFSAERLKGVDSTLKIQPAELGDSAVYLCASSSPGTDDQQFFGPGTRLTVL.

This sequence joins TRBV7-2 and TRBJ2-4; 8 bases are shared with TRBD2. CDR3 length: 16 residues. Per germline, CDR1 SGHTA and CDR2 FQGNSA. V shed 1 base, J shed 7 bases, and the junction held 9 bases outside the gene matches. CDR3: CASSLVSGGAANIQYF. The CDR3 coding sequence is TGTGCCAGCAGCTTAGTTTCCGGGGGGGCGGCGAACATTCAGTACTTC.

The chain joins TRBV19 to TRBJ2-1; TRBD2 agrees at 9 bases. Germline lookup yields CDR1 LNHDA and CDR2 SQIVND (reference sequence). Unmatched junction bases numbered 10, after V lost 8 bases and J lost 5 bases. The CDR3 contains 15 residues. The CDR3 region has the DNA TGTGCCAGTGCTGCTGTGGTAGCGGGGGACAATGAGCAGTTCTTC. Protein: CASAAVVAGDNEQFF.

This rearrangement joins TRBV5-1 to TRBJ2-5, with TRBD1 matching over 9 bases. The trim removed 6 bases at V and 2 bases at J, leaving 11 bases unmatched. This CDR3 is built from 16 residues. Germline V lookup: CDR1 SGHRS, CDR2 YFSETQ. The CDR3 protein is CASTVLGTGIQETQYF. CDR3 in DNA: TGCGCCAGCACCGTACTCGGGACAGGGATTCAAGAGACCCAGTACTTC.

CDR3 sequence reads: CASSQVASGVTDTQYF. CDR3 sequence (DNA): TGTGCCAGCAGCCAAGTGGCTTCGGGGGTAACAGATACGCAGTATTTT. This chain uses TRBV4-2 with TRBJ2-3; possibly TRBD2 for D (6 bases). V lost 1 base and J 3 bases, leaving 14 bases between the germline ends. Per the germline V gene, CDR1 is LGHNA and CDR2 is YNFKEQ. The CDR3 length is 16 residues.

The rearrangement links TRBV3-1 (or the pseudogene TRBV3-2) to TRBJ2-7; no clear D. CDR1 is LGHDT, CDR2 YNNKEL, per germline (reference sequence). Trimming took off 1 base at V and 5 bases at J, with 12 bases between the two ends. The CDR3 length is 14 residues. The CDR3 coding sequence is TGTGCCAGCAGCCAAGGTTATGGGCCGGACGAGCAGTACTTC. Encoded protein: CASSQGYGPDEQYF.

The V gene is TRBV4-1, the J gene TRBJ2-7, with D perhaps TRBD2 (6 bases). The germline CDR1 and CDR2 sequences are MGHRA and YSYEKL. V lost 2 bases and J 5 bases, leaving 19 bases between the germline ends. This CDR3 is 16 amino acids long. The CDR3 coding sequence is TGCGCCAGCAGCCAAACCACCGGGACTTTCTTACACGAGCAGTACTTC. It translates to CASSQTTGTFLHEQYF.

This clone was seen only once. This chain joins TRBV6-2 or TRBV6-3 and TRBJ2-7, with D possibly being TRBD2 (7 bases). This CDR3 region has 13 residues. Germline V CDR1 and CDR2: MNHEY, SVGEGT. Deletions cut 5 bases from V and 6 bases from J, with 14 bases between. CDR3 DNA: TGTGCCAGCAGTCGGGGGGCTTGGCGCGAGCAGTACTTC. Amino acids: CASSRGAWREQYF.

This clone came up once. V and J are TRBV27 and TRBJ2-2; D not certain. Germline V gene data show CDR1 as MNHEY and CDR2 as SMNVEV (reference sequence). V lost 6 bases, J lost 4 bases, and 12 bases lay in between. CDR3 length: 14 residues. Here the CDR3 DNA reads TGTGCCAGCAGCCCCAGTCGGAGCACCGGGGAGCTGTTTTTT. Its protein product is CASSPSRSTGELFF.

This chain uses TRBV29-1 with TRBJ2-7; possibly TRBD1 for D (5 bases). V was cut by 2 bases and J by 3 bases, with 11 bases left in between. Germline CDR1 and CDR2: SQVTM and ANQGSEA. The CDR3 totals 13 residues. The CDR3 DNA follows: TGCAGCGTTGAAAAGAGTACAGGCTACGAGCAGTACTTC. Translation: CSVEKSTGYEQYF.

This chain uses TRBV12-3 or TRBV12-4 with TRBJ2-3, with D unresolved. Deletions cut 3 bases from V and 3 bases from J, with 7 bases between. The CDR3 totals 13 residues. The CDR3 DNA is TGTGCCAGCAGTTTTGAGGTTACAGATACGCAGTATTTT. As protein: CASSFEVTDTQYF.

The chain links TRBV11-2 to TRBJ1-4, with 9 positions matching TRBD1. J was trimmed by 7 bases and V by 1 base; bases with no gene match: 7. The CDR3 loop spans 16 amino acids. Germline V CDR1 and CDR2: SGHAT, FQNNGV. The CDR3 bases are TGTGCCAGCAGCTTAGGAAACAGGGGGCTTGGTGAAAAACTGTTTTTT. This sequence encodes CASSLGNRGLGEKLFF. The full variable domain, with the rest looked up from reference TRBV11-2 and TRBJ1-4, is EAGVAQSPRYKIIEKRQSVAFWCNPISGHATLYWYQQILGQGPKLLIQFQNNGVVDDSQLPKDRFSAERLKGVDSTLKIQPAKLEDSAVYLCASSLGNRGLGEKLFFGSGTQLSVL.

This sequence joins TRBV27 and TRBJ2-7; D unclear. The CDR3 extends over 15 amino acids. V gave up 5 bases and J gave up 4 bases, with 18 bases separating them. Germline values: CDR1 MNHEY, CDR2 SMNVEV (reference sequence). For the CDR3, the DNA is TGTGCCAGCAGTCCTGGAGTTTTAAGAGTGTACGAGCAGTACTTC. Protein sequence: CASSPGVLRVYEQYF.

This chain connects TRBV11-2 to TRBJ2-3; 7 bases map to TRBD2. Per the germline V gene, CDR1 is SGHAT and CDR2 is FQNNGV. The CDR3 totals 14 residues. V lost 5 bases to trimming and J lost 2 bases; unmatched junction nucleotides: 4. CDR3 sequence reads: CASSRGGSTDTQYF. CDR3 bases: TGTGCCAGCAGCCGCGGGGGATCCACAGATACGCAGTATTTT.